This T cell receptor beta chain appears in the sequencing data of a study of response to subunit inactivated influenza vaccine. Study-wide results and limits: Few new T cells, the authors suggested, are recruited by each seasonal influenza vaccination.

In regard to this clonotype: No antigen is known for it.

V was cut by 0 bases and J by 2 bases, with 10 bases left in between. The CDR3 runs 15 residues. From germline, CDR1 is SGHAT and CDR2 FQNNGV. One entry per CDR3 protein, called by TCRdb with MiXCR from the RT-PCR reads. Of about 520,000 distinct CDR3 sequences listed, around 25% are singletons. The specimen comprised CD4+ T cells sorted from PBMCs, sampled roughly 5 days after vaccination. This TCR was sampled from a man in his forties or fifties who received an inactivated influenza vaccine. The chain employs TRBV11-2 and TRBJ2-5; D is ambiguous. The CDR3 spells CASSLDHTPQETQYF. In DNA, the CDR3 is TGTGCCAGCAGCTTAGATCACACCCCGCAAGAGACCCAGTACTTC.